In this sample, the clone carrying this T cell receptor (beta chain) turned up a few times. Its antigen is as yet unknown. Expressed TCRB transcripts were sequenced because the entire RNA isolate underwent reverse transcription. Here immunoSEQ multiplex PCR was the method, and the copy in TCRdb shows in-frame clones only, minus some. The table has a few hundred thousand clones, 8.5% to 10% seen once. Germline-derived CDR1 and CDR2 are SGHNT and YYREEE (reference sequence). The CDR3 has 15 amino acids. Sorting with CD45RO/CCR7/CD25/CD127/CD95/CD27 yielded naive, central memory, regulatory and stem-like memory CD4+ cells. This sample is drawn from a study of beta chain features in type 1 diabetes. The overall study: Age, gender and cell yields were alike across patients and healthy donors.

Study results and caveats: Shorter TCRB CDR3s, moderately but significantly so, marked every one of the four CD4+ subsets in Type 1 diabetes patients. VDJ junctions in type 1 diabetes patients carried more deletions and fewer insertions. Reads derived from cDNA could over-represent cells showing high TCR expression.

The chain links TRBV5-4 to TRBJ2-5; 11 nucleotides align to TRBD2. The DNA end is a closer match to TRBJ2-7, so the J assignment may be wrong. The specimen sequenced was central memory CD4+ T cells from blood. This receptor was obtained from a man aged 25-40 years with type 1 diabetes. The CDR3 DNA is TGTGCCAGCAGCAGCGGGACTAGCGGTTCCTACGAGCAGTACTTC. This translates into CASSSGTSGSYEQYF.